A selection of T cell receptor beta chains follows, all from one sample in a study of cytomegalovirus exposure and HLA in healthy donors. Profiled with immunoSEQ multiplex PCR; TCRdb holds only in-frame clones, not every one. Of a few hundred thousand clones in the sample, over 60% were seen once. Sequencing was done on a sample of PBMCs. These receptors all stem from a man between 35 and 55 years old in good health and CMV-seronegative. Each CDR3 is given with its conserved first and last residue. Each record gives: clone size, V gene, D gene, J gene, CDR3 length, CDR3 protein, CDR3 DNA. A D gene is named only where the DNA matches it firmly. Where a row states a size, it is once, few, many or the class of an expanded clone; other rows omit it.

clone size: NA
V gene: TRBV6-6
D gene: NA
J gene: TRBJ2-5
CDR3 length: 14
CDR3 protein: CASSPQGLQETQYF
CDR3 DNA: TGTGCCAGCAGTCCCCAGGGGTTACAAGAGACCCAGTACTTC

clone size: NA
V gene: TRBV28
D gene: NA
J gene: TRBJ1-3
CDR3 length: 15
CDR3 protein: CASSLQLSSGNTIYF
CDR3 DNA: TGTGCCAGCAGTTTACAGTTATCCTCTGGAAACACCATATATTTT

clone size: NA
V gene: TRBV5-1
D gene: TRBD1
J gene: TRBJ1-4
CDR3 length: 16
CDR3 protein: CASSLGGGTVIEKLFF
CDR3 DNA: TGCGCCAGCAGCTTGGGAGGAGGGACAGTTATTGAAAAACTGTTTTTT

clone size: NA
V gene: TRBV27
D gene: NA
J gene: TRBJ2-3
CDR3 length: 16
CDR3 protein: CASSSPRELYTDTQYF
CDR3 DNA: TGTGCCAGCAGTTCCCCCCGGGAACTCTACACAGATACGCAGTATTTT

clone size: NA
V gene: TRBV18
D gene: NA
J gene: TRBJ2-1
CDR3 length: 13
CDR3 protein: CASSPRRGDEQFF
CDR3 DNA: TGTGCCAGCTCACCACGCCGCGGGGATGAGCAGTTCTTC

clone size: NA
V gene: TRBV5-1
D gene: TRBD2
J gene: TRBJ2-1
CDR3 length: 16
CDR3 protein: CASSRTSGNSYNEQFF
CDR3 DNA: TGCGCCAGCAGCCGGACTAGCGGGAACTCCTACAATGAGCAGTTCTTC

clone size: NA
V gene: TRBV2
D gene: TRBD1
J gene: TRBJ2-7
CDR3 length: 15
CDR3 protein: CASRGQLPYTYEQYF
CDR3 DNA: TGTGCCAGCAGGGGACAGCTCCCTTACACCTACGAGCAGTACTTC

clone size: once
V gene: TRBV5-8
D gene: NA
J gene: TRBJ2-7
CDR3 length: 12
CDR3 protein: CASSLLGSEQYF
CDR3 DNA: TGTGCCAGCAGCTTGTTGGGCTCCGAGCAGTACTTC

clone size: NA
V gene: TRBV9
D gene: TRBD2
J gene: TRBJ2-5
CDR3 length: 15
CDR3 protein: CASSAGGGALETQYF
CDR3 DNA: TGTGCCAGCAGCGCGGGGGGGGGCGCGTTAGAGACCCAGTACTTC

clone size: once
V gene: TRBV7-2
D gene: NA
J gene: TRBJ2-7
CDR3 length: 13
CDR3 protein: CASSPPSGYEQYF
CDR3 DNA: TGTGCCAGCAGCCCCCCCTCGGGGTACGAGCAGTACTTC

clone size: NA
V gene: TRBV13
D gene: NA
J gene: TRBJ1-1
CDR3 length: 12
CDR3 protein: CASREGGTEAFF
CDR3 DNA: TGTGCCAGCAGGGAAGGAGGAACTGAAGCTTTCTTT

clone size: NA
V gene: TRBV5-6
D gene: NA
J gene: TRBJ1-1
CDR3 length: 13
CDR3 protein: CASSLSANTEAFF
CDR3 DNA: TGTGCCAGCAGCCTGAGCGCGAACACTGAAGCTTTCTTT

clone size: NA
V gene: TRBV7-3
D gene: NA
J gene: TRBJ1-1
CDR3 length: 13
CDR3 protein: CASSLQENTEAFF
CDR3 DNA: TGTGCCAGCAGCTTACAGGAGAACACTGAAGCTTTCTTT

clone size: NA
V gene: TRBV7-6
D gene: NA
J gene: TRBJ2-7
CDR3 length: 15
CDR3 protein: CASSLGSGRRYEQYF
CDR3 DNA: TGTGCCAGCAGCTTAGGGTCAGGGCGGCGCTACGAGCAGTACTTC

clone size: NA
V gene: TRBV5-1
D gene: NA
J gene: TRBJ2-1
CDR3 length: 13
CDR3 protein: CASSLAVYDEQFF
CDR3 DNA: TGCGCCAGCAGCTTGGCGGTGTACGATGAGCAGTTCTTC

clone size: NA
V gene: TRBV10-3
D gene: NA
J gene: TRBJ1-1
CDR3 length: 15
CDR3 protein: CAITVDGVRGTEAFF
CDR3 DNA: TGTGCCATCACCGTCGACGGGGTGAGAGGTACTGAAGCTTTCTTT

clone size: few
V gene: TRBV7-9
D gene: TRBD2
J gene: TRBJ2-3
CDR3 length: 16
CDR3 protein: CASSLYSSGSTDTQYF
CDR3 DNA: TGTGCCAGCAGCTTATATTCTAGCGGGAGCACAGATACGCAGTATTTT

clone size: NA
V gene: TRBV9
D gene: TRBD2
J gene: TRBJ2-1
CDR3 length: 15
CDR3 protein: CASSPLAGTYNEQFF
CDR3 DNA: TGTGCCAGCAGCCCCTTAGCGGGAACCTACAATGAGCAGTTCTTC

clone size: NA
V gene: TRBV7-9
D gene: NA
J gene: TRBJ2-7
CDR3 length: 14
CDR3 protein: CASSSSGTIHEQYF
CDR3 DNA: TGTGCCAGCAGCTCGTCCGGGACAATCCACGAGCAGTACTTC

clone size: NA
V gene: TRBV5-1
D gene: TRBD1
J gene: TRBJ2-5
CDR3 length: 14
CDR3 protein: CASSPGQAQETQYF
CDR3 DNA: TGCGCCAGCAGCCCCGGACAGGCCCAAGAGACCCAGTACTTC

clone size: NA
V gene: TRBV11-2
D gene: NA
J gene: TRBJ1-1
CDR3 length: 17
CDR3 protein: CASSFRRRSIMNTEAFF
CDR3 DNA: TGTGCCAGCAGCTTTCGACGGAGGTCTATCATGAACACTGAAGCTTTCTTT

clone size: few
V gene: TRBV7-3
D gene: TRBD1
J gene: TRBJ1-4
CDR3 length: 17
CDR3 protein: CASSTGTGGVRSEKLFF
CDR3 DNA: TGTGCCAGCAGCACCGGGACAGGGGGCGTAAGGTCTGAAAAACTGTTTTTT

clone size: NA
V gene: TRBV19
D gene: NA
J gene: TRBJ1-2
CDR3 length: 15
CDR3 protein: CASSIPTGGAGFITF
CDR3 DNA: TGTGCCAGTAGTATCCCCACGGGGGGCGCGGGTTTCATCACCTTC

clone size: NA
V gene: TRBV5-1
D gene: TRBD1
J gene: TRBJ1-5
CDR3 length: 14
CDR3 protein: CASSKGQGGQPQHF
CDR3 DNA: TGCGCCAGCAGCAAGGGACAGGGGGGACAGCCCCAGCATTTT

clone size: NA
V gene: TRBV27
D gene: TRBD1
J gene: TRBJ2-1
CDR3 length: 13
CDR3 protein: CASSLNRGGEQFF
CDR3 DNA: TGTGCCAGCAGTCTAAACAGGGGCGGTGAGCAGTTCTTC

clone size: NA
V gene: TRBV11-2
D gene: NA
J gene: TRBJ1-1
CDR3 length: 13
CDR3 protein: CASSIRTNTEAFF
CDR3 DNA: TGTGCCAGCAGCATTAGAACGAACACTGAAGCTTTCTTT

clone size: NA
V gene: TRBV7-6
D gene: NA
J gene: TRBJ2-3
CDR3 length: 16
CDR3 protein: CASSPWSGLSTDTQYF
CDR3 DNA: TGTGCCAGCAGCCCATGGTCTGGGCTCAGCACAGATACGCAGTATTTT

clone size: NA
V gene: TRBV5-6
D gene: NA
J gene: TRBJ2-2
CDR3 length: 15
CDR3 protein: CASSVGAGYTGELFF
CDR3 DNA: TGTGCCAGCAGCGTAGGGGCTGGGTACACCGGGGAGCTGTTTTTT

clone size: NA
V gene: TRBV7-9
D gene: TRBD2
J gene: TRBJ2-2
CDR3 length: 16
CDR3 protein: CASSHPLATYTGELFF
CDR3 DNA: TGTGCCAGCAGCCACCCACTAGCGACTTACACCGGGGAGCTGTTTTTT

clone size: NA
V gene: TRBV7-2
D gene: NA
J gene: TRBJ2-6
CDR3 length: 14
CDR3 protein: CASSPWPGANVLTF
CDR3 DNA: TGTGCCAGCAGCCCGTGGCCTGGGGCCAACGTCCTGACTTTC

clone size: NA
V gene: TRBV15
D gene: NA
J gene: TRBJ2-1
CDR3 length: 14
CDR3 protein: CATSRRQGRNEQFF
CDR3 DNA: TGTGCCACCAGCAGGAGGCAGGGTCGGAATGAGCAGTTCTTC

clone size: once
V gene: TRBV21-1
D gene: NA
J gene: TRBJ2-2
CDR3 length: 16
CDR3 protein: CASSKVRREGTGELFF
CDR3 DNA: TGTGCCAGCAGCAAAGTGAGGAGGGAAGGCACCGGGGAGCTGTTTTTT

clone size: NA
V gene: TRBV30
D gene: NA
J gene: TRBJ2-7
CDR3 length: 14
CDR3 protein: CAWSLGAGRYEQYF
CDR3 DNA: TGTGCCTGGAGTCTAGGGGCAGGGAGGTACGAGCAGTACTTC

clone size: NA
V gene: TRBV7-8
D gene: NA
J gene: TRBJ2-1
CDR3 length: 14
CDR3 protein: CASRHGSSYNEQFF
CDR3 DNA: TGTGCCAGCAGGCACGGGAGCTCCTACAATGAGCAGTTCTTC

clone size: once
V gene: TRBV4-3
D gene: TRBD2
J gene: TRBJ2-1
CDR3 length: 16
CDR3 protein: CASSQRLAGGPDEQFF
CDR3 DNA: TGCGCCAGCAGCCAACGACTAGCGGGGGGGCCCGATGAGCAGTTCTTC

clone size: NA
V gene: TRBV18
D gene: NA
J gene: TRBJ2-7
CDR3 length: 16
CDR3 protein: CASSPRRPGSLYEQYF
CDR3 DNA: TGTGCCAGCTCACCCCGGAGACCCGGGTCCCTCTACGAGCAGTACTTC

clone size: NA
V gene: TRBV4-2
D gene: NA
J gene: TRBJ2-7
CDR3 length: 15
CDR3 protein: CASSLRGGDTYEQYF
CDR3 DNA: TGTGCCAGCAGCCTCCGAGGGGGGGACACTTACGAGCAGTACTTC

clone size: NA
V gene: TRBV5-6
D gene: TRBD1
J gene: TRBJ2-7
CDR3 length: 12
CDR3 protein: CASSATGDEQYF
CDR3 DNA: TGTGCCAGCAGCGCTACAGGGGACGAGCAGTACTTC

clone size: NA
V gene: TRBV15
D gene: NA
J gene: TRBJ1-2
CDR3 length: 14
CDR3 protein: CATSRPREIYGYTF
CDR3 DNA: TGTGCCACCAGCAGACCCAGGGAAATCTATGGCTACACCTTC

clone size: NA
V gene: TRBV7-3
D gene: TRBD2
J gene: TRBJ2-1
CDR3 length: 15
CDR3 protein: CASSLMGRERSEQFF
CDR3 DNA: TGTGCCAGCAGCTTAATGGGGCGGGAGCGCAGTGAGCAGTTCTTC

clone size: NA
V gene: TRBV9
D gene: TRBD2
J gene: TRBJ2-3
CDR3 length: 18
CDR3 protein: CASSVAASGGRSSDTQYF
CDR3 DNA: TGTGCCAGCAGCGTAGCGGCTAGCGGGGGCCGAAGTTCAGATACGCAGTATTTT

clone size: few
V gene: TRBV5-1
D gene: NA
J gene: TRBJ2-1
CDR3 length: 16
CDR3 protein: CASSPSGAAHLNEQFF
CDR3 DNA: TGCGCCAGCAGCCCCTCGGGAGCTGCGCACCTCAATGAGCAGTTCTTC

clone size: NA
V gene: TRBV2
D gene: TRBD1
J gene: TRBJ1-2
CDR3 length: 15
CDR3 protein: CASSELGQGAGGYTF
CDR3 DNA: TGTGCCAGCAGTGAATTGGGACAGGGGGCTGGTGGCTACACCTTC

clone size: NA
V gene: TRBV7-2
D gene: TRBD1
J gene: TRBJ2-2
CDR3 length: 14
CDR3 protein: CASSPDRVYGELFF
CDR3 DNA: TGTGCCAGCAGCCCAGACAGGGTGTACGGGGAGCTGTTTTTT

clone size: once
V gene: TRBV4-1
D gene: NA
J gene: TRBJ2-1
CDR3 length: 16
CDR3 protein: CASSQLGRGRNSEQFF
CDR3 DNA: TGCGCCAGCAGCCAACTGGGGCGAGGACGCAACTCTGAGCAGTTCTTC

clone size: NA
V gene: TRBV23-1
D gene: TRBD1
J gene: TRBJ2-6
CDR3 length: 18
CDR3 protein: CASRLEGQLGSGANVLTF
CDR3 DNA: TGCGCCAGCAGACTAGAGGGACAGCTAGGCTCTGGGGCCAACGTCCTGACTTTC